This TCR beta chain was recorded in a study of cytomegalovirus exposure and HLA in healthy donors. Repertoires were generated with immunoSEQ multiplex PCR, while TCRdb's copy carries only in-frame clones and drops some. The sample carries under 60,000 clones, 88% recorded once. This CDR3 has 15 residues. The germline V gene has CDR1 KGHSH and CDR2 LQKENI. The V and J ends lost 0 bases and 1 base respectively, with 9 bases between them. The rearrangement joins TRBV18 to TRBJ1-1; possible D gene TRBD1, 6 bases. The receptor was isolated from a woman aged 30 to 39 in good health and CMV-seronegative. Sequencing was carried out using PBMCs. CDR3 nucleotide sequence: TGTGCCAGCTCACCACCGGCGGGGGCGAACACTGAAGCTTTCTTT. Its translation: CASSPPAGANTEAFF.